Listed below are T cell receptor beta chains from one sample, sequenced in a study of cytomegalovirus exposure and HLA in healthy donors. This table comes from immunoSEQ multiplex PCR, and its TCRdb copy is limited to in-frame clones, with some not included. The table records around 130,000 clones, 6.5% to 9.5% of them present only once. The specimen was PBMCs. These receptors came from a man in his forties or fifties in good health and CMV-seronegative. Both conserved end residues are part of each CDR3. Not every row has a clone size; where given, it reads once, few, many or a size class.

TRBJ2-3 TRBV5-1 - 16 CASSLRLAGSTDTQYF
TRBJ1-1 TRBV29-1 - 13 CSVVPTGNTEAFF
TRBJ2-3 TRBV9 few 16 CASSAVEGAGTDTQYF
TRBJ2-7 TRBV5-6 few 16 CASSLAQGRGIYEQYF
TRBJ2-2 TRBV4-1 few 12 CASGTITGELFF
TRBJ1-2 TRBV11-2 - 15 CASSLVTKAVDGYTF
TRBJ1-2 TRBV10-3 few 14 CAITIGGGHYGYTF
TRBJ2-5 TRBV5-1 few 15 CASSAGRGYQETQYF
TRBJ1-6 TRBV18 - 14 CASSPDNYNSPLHF
TRBJ2-1 TRBV29-1 few 14 CRVALAGSSNEQFF
TRBJ1-2 TRBV6-1 - 17 CASSEDVVVFPNYGYTF
TRBJ2-7 TRBV6-5 few 14 CASSSRDRGYEQYF
TRBJ1-5 TRBV30 - 12 CAWSLNSQPQHF
TRBJ2-5 TRBV19 - 12 CATSGMRETQYF
TRBJ2-5 TRBV5-6 - 15 CASRLLAGGIETQYF
TRBJ1-6 TRBV2 - 12 CASSRVQSPLHF
TRBJ1-2 TRBV28 few 15 CASNPTGLANYGYTF
TRBJ2-1 TRBV4-1 many 15 CASSRTGTGVDEQFF
TRBJ2-7 TRBV10-3 - 14 CAISEPGGASEQYF
TRBJ1-2 TRBV9 - 16 CASSVDKEDRTNGYTF
TRBJ1-4 TRBV19 few 13 CASSWGGDEKLFF
TRBJ1-1 TRBV4-3 - 15 CASSQDKGRHTEAFF
- TRBV4-3 - 14 CASSQGRKSYEQYF
TRBJ2-5 TRBV10-2 few 14 CASSEREGAGTQYF
TRBJ2-6 TRBV7-9 - 15 CASSAYRSGANVLTF
TRBJ2-7 TRBV6-1 few 12 CASIGTLYEQYF
TRBJ2-7 TRBV7-2 few 15 CASSLGGGEASEQYF
TRBJ2-1 TRBV11-2 few 18 CASSPISGTGGEYNEQFF
TRBJ2-5 TRBV11-2 few 13 CASSPDTQETQYF